Following are 2 T cell receptor beta chains from one sample sequenced in a study of T cell repertoires in cytomegalovirus infection (dated by TCRdb to between 2017 and 2020). The data were produced on an Illumina HiSeq 1500. In-frame beta chains were kept once TCRdb had trimmed the public reads at Q25 with fastp and called clones with MiXCR. A single entry per CDR3 protein holds the most common genes and DNA from its merged rows. The sample yields around 240,000 distinct CDR3 sequences; 22% were counted once. The top ten clones comprise roughly 18% of the sample. The sequencing input was CD8+ T cells from PBMCs. Receptors originate from a human donor in good health (CMV status not recorded). Some clones in this sample may be carry-over from other donors' samples.

The chain recombines TRBV4-1 with TRBJ1-1; D unresolved. This CDR3 has 13 amino acids. V lost 3 bases, J lost 1 base, and 6 bases lay in between. Germline V gene data show CDR1 as MGHRA and CDR2 as YSYEKL. CDR3 nucleotide sequence: TGCGCCAGCAGCCACTCCCCGAACACTGAAGCTTTCTTT. This translates into CASSHSPNTEAFF.

At least ten counts were recorded for this clonotype. This rearrangement joins TRBV7-6 to TRBJ1-1; D uncertain. Trimming took 3 bases from V and 1 from J, leaving 6 bases between them. There are 13 residues in the CDR3. Looked up from germline, CDR1 is SGHVS and CDR2 is FNYEAQ. The CDR3, as DNA: TGTGCCAGCAGCTTTGGCCCGAACACTGAAGCTTTCTTT. Protein sequence: CASSFGPNTEAFF.